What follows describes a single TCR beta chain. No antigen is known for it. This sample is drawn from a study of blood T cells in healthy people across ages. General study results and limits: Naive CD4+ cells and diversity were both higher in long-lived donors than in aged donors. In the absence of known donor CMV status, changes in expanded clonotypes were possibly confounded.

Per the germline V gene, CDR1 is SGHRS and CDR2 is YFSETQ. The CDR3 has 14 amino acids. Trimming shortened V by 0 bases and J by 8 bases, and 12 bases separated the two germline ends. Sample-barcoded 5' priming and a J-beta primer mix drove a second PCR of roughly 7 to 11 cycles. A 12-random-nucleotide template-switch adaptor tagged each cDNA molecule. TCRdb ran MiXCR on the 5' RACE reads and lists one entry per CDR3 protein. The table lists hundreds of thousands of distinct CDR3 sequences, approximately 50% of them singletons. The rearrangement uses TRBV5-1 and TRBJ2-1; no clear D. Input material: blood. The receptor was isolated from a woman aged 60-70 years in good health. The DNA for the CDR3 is TGCGCCAGCAGCTTGGCCATCTTCCAGGATGAGCAGTTCTTC. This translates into CASSLAIFQDEQFF.